The rows below give T cell receptor beta chains drawn from one sample of a study of blood T cell repertoires in COVID-19. The method was immunoSEQ multiplex PCR; TCRdb's version includes in-frame clones alone and lacks a portion of them. The profile shows about 120,000 clones, 70% to 90% of them singletons. The sequenced material came from peripheral blood. The source is a man aged 40-55 years with acute or convalescent COVID-19. CDR3s include the opening cysteine and the closing phenylalanine or tryptophan. D genes are given only for firm matches. The size of a clone is reported for some rows only, either as once, few or many, or as a class for expanded clones.

. TRBJ1-3 . TRBV30 CAWSVGSAGNTIYF TGTGCCTGGAGTGTTGGCTCCGCTGGAAACACCATATATTTT
. TRBJ2-3 . TRBV24-1 CATSDGGVTDTQYF TGTGCCACCAGTGACGGCGGGGTCACAGATACGCAGTATTTT
. TRBJ2-3 TRBD2 TRBV27 CASSYSGGASTQYF TGTGCCAGCAGTTATAGCGGGGGGGCTTCTACGCAGTATTTT
. TRBJ1-1 . TRBV6-1 CASSEFGGGAFF TGTGCCAGCAGTGAATTCGGGGGGGGAGCTTTCTTT
. TRBJ1-2 . TRBV12-5 CASGSVGSGDYGYTF TGTGCTAGTGGTTCCGTCGGGTCAGGGGACTATGGCTACACCTTC
. TRBJ2-7 TRBD1 TRBV10-3 CAISESISNRGNEQYF TGTGCCATCAGTGAGTCTATATCTAACAGGGGGAACGAGCAGTACTTC
. TRBJ2-7 TRBD1 TRBV14 CASSRLGTGNYEQYF TGTGCCAGCAGCCGACTCGGGACAGGGAACTACGAGCAGTACTTC
. TRBJ2-6 . TRBV11-2 CASSTTDNLGANVLTF TGTGCCAGCAGCACGACAGACAATCTGGGTGCCAACGTCCTGACTTTC
medium-sized TRBJ2-3 . TRBV2 CASGVSAGSTDTQYF TGTGCCAGCGGAGTCTCGGCCGGGAGCACAGATACGCAGTATTTT
. TRBJ2-1 TRBD2 TRBV4-3 CASSPSGGGSNEQFF TGCGCCAGCAGCCCGAGCGGGGGGGGTTCCAATGAGCAGTTCTTC
. TRBJ2-5 . TRBV9 CASSGPARETQYF TGTGCCAGCAGCGGGCCCGCGCGGGAGACCCAGTACTTC
. TRBJ2-5 . TRBV24-1 CATSDVSGTQETQYF TGTGCCACCAGTGATGTAAGCGGGACACAAGAGACCCAGTACTTC
. TRBJ2-7 . TRBV28 CASSGGSSYEQYF TGTGCCAGCAGCGGCGGAAGCTCCTACGAGCAGTACTTC
. TRBJ2-7 TRBD1 TRBV30 CAWSPGQGLRQYF TGTGCCTGGAGTCCAGGACAGGGATTAAGGCAGTACTTC
. TRBJ2-1 TRBD1 TRBV12-3/TRBV12-4 CASLGDSYNEQFF TGTGCCAGCCTTGGGGACAGCTACAATGAGCAGTTCTTC
. TRBJ2-3 TRBD2 TRBV11-2 CASSPTTGGPTDTQYF TGTGCCAGCAGCCCGACGACGGGGGGGCCCACAGATACGCAGTATTTT
. TRBJ2-7 . TRBV6-5 CASSRGRQSYEQYF TGTGCCAGCAGTCGGGGTCGGCAGTCCTACGAGCAGTACTTC